This TCR beta chain stems from a study of post-analysis software for immune sequencing data. Germline loops: CDR1 MNHNY, CDR2 SVGAGI (reference sequence). V was clipped by 7 bases and J by 4 bases, with 11 bases between them. The CDR3 runs to 12 residues. Unique molecular identifiers tagged the TCR beta cDNA libraries. TCRdb called the PCR reads again in MiXCR, with one record for every CDR3 protein. The sample shows approximately 730,000 distinct CDR3 sequences, under 60% of them seen only once. This clonotype was counted ten times or more. Its specificity is not known. The study, taken as a whole, reports: Among four to six TRBV segments more frequent in patients than controls were TRBV5-6, TRBV5-1 and TRBV20-1.

The material sequenced was blood. This sequence joins TRBV6-6 and TRBJ2-7, with D tentatively TRBD1 (6 bases). The TCR comes from a girl aged 10-17 years with multiple sclerosis. The CDR3 is CASTSRGYEQYF. The CDR3 DNA is TGTGCCAGCACCAGCAGGGGATACGAGCAGTACTTC.